This T cell receptor beta chain was captured by sequencing in a study of cytomegalovirus exposure and HLA in healthy donors (TCRdb year 2017). In the study overall: An earlier analysis of fewer than 750 of the donors reported 250 to 300 Gb of sequence data and 100 million to 120 million unique TCR beta sequences obtained from roughly 180 million T cells. Among around 400 genotyped donors of the cohort, an average of around 240,000 unique TCR beta nucleotide sequences was sequenced per donor, of which 15% to 20% were non-productive. Donor age, sex, ethnicity and CMV serostatus were collected together with the repertoire data. Genome-wide SNP genotypes for about 60% of the 666 donors were used in a later genetic analysis, which treated that subset as a discovery cohort. An early release covering some 640 HLA-typed donors comprised approximately 300 gigabases of sequencing data and about 90 million unique TCR sequences. The number of typed donors differed by locus: about 629-640 for A, B, C, DRB1 and DQB1; some 500 for DQA1; 606 for DPA1; and 400 to 480 for DPB1. In the later analysis, no new phenotypic data were used to find candidate immune exposures; instead, reliance was placed on TCR beta sequences and their occurrence across donors. The study aimed to test whether signatures of past pathogen exposure could be identified by cataloging public T cell receptors. In addition to the first cohort of 650 to 800 subjects, a separate validation cohort of around 110 different subjects was used. About five DR-DQ haplotypes were treated as single units for association and clustering because of strong linkage in the cohort. To study patterns of TCR occurrence, a later analysis re-analyzed previously published TCR beta repertoires from several hundred donors and added high-resolution HLA genotyping. The T cell repertoires of 700 or so subjects were profiled by immunosequencing and related to cytomegalovirus serostatus. Of the roughly 390 genotyped donors, 81% were placed in the genetic ancestry cluster associated with self-reported Caucasian donors. All discovery cohort repertoires had been generated using a single sequencing platform. To predict cytomegalovirus infection status, the study combined high-throughput TCR immunosequencing, statistical association of individual TCRs with disease status, and machine learning. HLA typing covered class I and class II loci at four-digit resolution. An earlier analysis of roughly 580 of the donors used high-throughput TCR beta sequencing to judge whether each TCR beta V gene segment behaved as functional or pseudogenic. Summary of the overall study and its limitations: Most TCR sequences were seen in very few donors, while some public TCRs were found in many individuals. V-gene and J-gene trimming of TCR beta chains was associated with a missense DCLRE1C variant in a later genetic analysis, and the association was replicated in an independent cohort. In a later genetic analysis, fewer N-insertions in productive TCRs were reported among donors in an Asian-associated ancestry cluster than the roughly 700-donor mean. Only TCR beta chains were sequenced in this cohort, and the absence of alpha or paired-chain data limited detectable features. In a later analysis, HLA-associated TCR beta chains were found to be more clonally expanded and to have lower generation probabilities than equally common non-associated chains. Over 15 rarely observed V segments, including chromosome 9 orphons, were excluded from the earlier analysis of some 590 of the donors because counts were too low. Cytomegalovirus status was reported to be diagnosed by the classifier with high specificity and sensitivity in both the original and validation cohorts. HLA typing was unavailable for some donors at each locus, so association tests used only the typed subset. In vitro tests confirmed that a few of the cytomegalovirus-associated TCR beta chains recognize cytomegalovirus antigens. A later analysis found that most CMV-associated TCR beta chains appeared HLA-restricted, with HLA associations seemingly driven largely by CMV exposure. According to a later analysis, TCR association rates differed among HLA loci, with DRB1 alleles showing the most associated TCRs and HLA-C alleles showing the fewest. At a false discovery rate of 0.05, a later analysis linked 15,000 to 20,000 TCR beta sequences to specific HLA alleles. A later analysis reported that several top co-occurrence clusters appeared linked to parvovirus B19, influenza, CMV and Epstein-Barr virus. The authors suggested that the approach could potentially be generalized to other disease states and immunological phenotypes. Broadly in line with IMGT annotations, most TCR beta V segments showed up in productive rearrangements about 87% or about 30% of the time in an earlier analysis of several hundred of the donors. A cluster of highly shared sequence variants was judged likely to represent a technical artifact of the sequencing pipeline. Linkage disequilibrium might explain the correlated functional status among segregating V segments, but an unknown experimental factor could not be excluded. In the study, some 160 TCR beta chains were listed as associated with cytomegalovirus. For the cohort, immune exposure information was limited to CMV serostatus. Presence/absence analyses assumed roughly uniform sequencing depth across donors, an assumption that may not hold. A further reported finding was that TCR beta sequences accurately predicted the HLA-A and HLA-B alleles for most subjects in the first cohort. The 87-base-pair reads could not distinguish some IMGT-functional V segments, including TRBV6-2 and TRBV6-3, so those segments were excluded. Assigning TCR associations to individual alleles was difficult when HLA alleles, especially DR and DQ, strongly co-occurred.

The cohort was made up of about 670 healthy bone marrow donors. Cohort members were all nominally healthy when sampled, although unrecorded immune exposures were likely present. The donor was CMV seronegative and was included in the group of several hundred seronegative cohort members. Each donor provided a peripheral blood sample, and peripheral blood mononuclear cells were used for TCR beta sequencing. Genomic DNA was extracted from the blood cell samples with the Qiagen DNeasy Blood Extraction Kit. The library was built by means of the immunoSEQ multiplex PCR assay. For the multiplex PCR, a mixture combining 60 forward primers for TCR Vbeta segments and 13 reverse primers for TCR Jbeta segments was used. Amplification of the CDR3 region of rearranged TCR beta genes was performed with a multiplex PCR assay on genomic DNA. The amplified TCR beta libraries were sequenced on the Illumina HiSeq System as 87-base-pair reads. Processing in the source paper ran as follows. Across the 600 to 700 repertoires, a later analysis counted some 81 million unique TCR beta chains, about 10 million of which were shared by at least two donors. To remove PCR and sequencing errors, raw reads were error-corrected and collapsed into unique sequences using a nearest-neighbor algorithm that merged closely related sequences. V, D and J gene segments were assigned by aligning CDR3 sequences to IMGT reference sequences. For a sequence to be retained, a match of at least six nucleotides was required to both a V gene segment and a J gene segment. Rearrangements were called productive when the CDR3 lacked stop codons and stayed in frame with V and J; all others were non-productive. CDR3 was defined according to IMGT convention as the region running from the second conserved V-encoded cysteine to the conserved J-encoded phenylalanine. In an earlier analysis of around 540 of the donors, sequences lacking an unambiguous match to a single V gene segment were excluded. An earlier analysis of 587 of the donors classified V segments as functional when productive rearrangements were above 56.7% and as segregating when the standard deviation between donors was above 5%. A statistical classification framework was built for diagnosing cytomegalovirus status from the catalog of TCR beta chain sequences. V and J gene assignment, in a later analysis, came from comparing TCR nucleotide sequences with IMGT/GENE-DB human TR gene sequences. The TCRdist pipeline was used in a later analysis to assign CDR3 sequences and most-parsimonious VDJ recombination scenarios. In a later analysis, each TCR beta chain was defined by its CDR3 amino acid sequence together with its V-gene family, and reads lacking a unique V-gene family were excluded. In a later analysis, approximately 590 highly shared, low-generation-probability nucleotide sequences were removed to address suspected cross-contamination and a sequencing artifact. In a later analysis, a clonal expansion index was calculated for each public chain from normalized within-repertoire ranks of inferred template counts. In a later analysis, generation probabilities were computed with a VDJ recombination model fitted to out-of-frame rearrangements, and the resulting probabilities were checked against IGoR. In a later analysis, TCR-TCR, TCR-HLA and TCR-CMV co-occurrence was scored with hypergeometric tests, and a repertoire-size bias correction was applied to TCR pairs. False discovery rates were estimated in a later analysis by permuting HLA or CMV assignments 20 times. In a later analysis, co-occurring TCRs were grouped with DBSCAN, and TCRdist sequence similarity was added when clustering was performed within HLA-allele-positive subsets. Co-occurrence clustering excluded repertoires with fewer than 30,000 or more than 120,000 public chains, plus five with anomalous nucleotide sharing. The table comes from immuneACCESS by way of TCRdb, which keeps in-frame sequences with V and J called. Part of the clones is missing from these tables; in studies checked, under half for an unresolved V gene and the rest for unknown reasons. V and J calls plus clone size are reproduced from that table; the DNA served to infer D and trimming. This sample gives approximately 180,000 clones in total; roughly four fifths of them show up just once. About 1.8% of the sample belongs to the ten largest clones.

As to this clone: Its binding antigen is unknown. Base-call qualities are not available, and no considerably larger clone is one nucleotide away.

Based on the germline V gene, the CDR1 and CDR2 sequences are SGHRS and YFSETQ. Trimming removed 2 bases from V and 9 bases from J, leaving 11 bases between the germline ends. From cysteine to phenylalanine, the CDR3 is 12 amino acids long. Only CDR3 DNA is held: 36 bases, read in frame from base 1. The sequenced sample was PBMCs. Here the chain combines TRBV5-1 and TRBJ2-5; TRBD2 is possibly the D segment (5 matching bases). The source of this sequence is a young man in good health and CMV-seronegative. CDR3 region: CASSFQSRAQYF. In nucleotide form, the sequence is TGCGCCAGCAGCTTTCAATCGAGGGCCCAGTACTTC.